The TCR beta chain described here comes from a study of chemoradiotherapy in HPV16-positive cancers. General study findings and limits: Candidate HPV-specific clones and E7-related TCR motifs grew in tumor during treatment.

The germline gives CDR1 LNHDA, CDR2 SQIVND (reference sequence). V lost 4 bases and J lost 10; bases outside the gene matches: 13. The CDR3 is 15 amino acids. Repertoires were sampled repeatedly during chemoradiotherapy. Sequencing was performed with immunoSEQ multiplex PCR; in TCRdb, only in-frame clones are kept and a portion is missing. The table shows several thousand clones, with over 65% occurring only once. Concerning this clone: As yet, its antigen is unknown.

The sample was acquired from a patient who underwent chemoradiotherapy. The V gene is TRBV19, the J gene TRBJ1-5, with 7 bases lining up with TRBD1. This TCR was sampled from a human donor with HPV-associated anogenital cancer. This chain's CDR3 is CASSTSNSGGYPQHF. For the CDR3, the DNA is TGTGCCAGTAGTACATCCAATTCAGGGGGTTATCCCCAGCATTTT.